This T cell receptor beta chain was retrieved from a study of blood T cell repertoires in COVID-19. Libraries were prepared by immunoSEQ multiplex PCR; TCRdb keeps only in-frame clonotypes and omits some of them. This repertoire shows approximately 170,000 clones, about nine tenths found once; its top ten account for about 1.9%. The V and J ends lost 1 base and 6 bases, in that order; junction bases with no gene match: 9. The CDR3 runs to 15 residues. Germline CDR1 MGHRA, CDR2 YSYEKL. The chain carries TRBV4-1 and TRBJ2-7; 7 bases match TRBD2. The source material was peripheral blood. The clonotype originates from a man aged 18 to 30 who had recovered from COVID-19. This CDR3 is CASSQVQGGPVEQYF. The DNA of the CDR3 is TGCGCCAGCAGCCAAGTTCAGGGAGGGCCGGTCGAGCAGTACTTC.